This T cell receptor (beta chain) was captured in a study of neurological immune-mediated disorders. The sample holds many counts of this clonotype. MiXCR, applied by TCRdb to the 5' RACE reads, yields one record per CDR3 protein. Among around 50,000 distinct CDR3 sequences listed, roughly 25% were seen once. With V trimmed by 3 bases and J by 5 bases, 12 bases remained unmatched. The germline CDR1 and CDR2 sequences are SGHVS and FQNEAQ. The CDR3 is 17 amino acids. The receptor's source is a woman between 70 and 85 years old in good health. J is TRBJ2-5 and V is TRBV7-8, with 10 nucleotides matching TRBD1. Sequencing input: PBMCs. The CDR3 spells CASSFSLSTGGGETQYF. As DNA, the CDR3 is TGTGCCAGCAGCTTTAGTCTTTCGACAGGGGGCGGTGAGACCCAGTACTTC. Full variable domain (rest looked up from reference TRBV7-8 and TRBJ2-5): GAGVSQSPRYKVAKRGQDVALRCDPISGHVSLFWYQQALGQGPEFLTYFQNEAQLDKSGLPSDRFFAERPEGSVSTLKIQRTQQEDSAVYLCASSFSLSTGGGETQYFGPGTRLLVL.